This is a list of T cell receptor beta chains from one sample in a study of OX40 agonist ivuxolimab in advanced cancers. Clones were sequenced by immunoSEQ multiplex PCR, and TCRdb holds only the in-frame ones, with some missing. The data contain 66,000 or so clones, approximately 81% of them seen just once; the ten biggest clones take up approximately 3.8%. The sample consisted of CD4+ or CD8+ T cells sorted from blood, taken in a trial of the OX40 agonist ivuxolimab. The receptors derive from an adult with an advanced solid tumor such as melanoma, head and neck, liver or kidney cancer. CDR3s include the opening cysteine and the closing phenylalanine or tryptophan. The order of the fields is clone size, V gene, J gene, D gene, CDR3 protein, CDR3 DNA. The D gene is left open where the match is weak. A clone size is listed for some rows: how often the clone was seen (once, few, many), or a class if it is expanded.

abundance: .; v_gene: TRBV11-1; j_gene: TRBJ2-3; d_gene: .; CDR3aa: CASSLRSPTDTQYF; CDR3nt: TGTGCCAGCAGCCTAAGATCCCCAACAGATACGCAGTATTTT
abundance: .; v_gene: TRBV15; j_gene: TRBJ1-5; d_gene: TRBD1; CDR3aa: CATSRLWDRDDNQPQHF; CDR3nt: TGTGCCACCAGCAGACTCTGGGACAGGGATGACAATCAGCCCCAGCATTTT
abundance: .; v_gene: TRBV11-3; j_gene: TRBJ2-7; d_gene: .; CDR3aa: CASSRGPVDVSDEQYF; CDR3nt: TGTGCCAGCAGCCGAGGCCCCGTGGACGTCTCGGACGAGCAGTACTTC
abundance: .; v_gene: TRBV5-1; j_gene: TRBJ2-7; d_gene: .; CDR3aa: CASSTADRQYF; CDR3nt: TGCGCCAGCAGCACCGCGGACAGGCAGTACTTC
abundance: .; v_gene: TRBV27; j_gene: TRBJ1-2; d_gene: .; CDR3aa: CASSLAGVNYGYTF; CDR3nt: TGTGCCAGCAGTTTGGCGGGGGTGAACTATGGCTACACCTTC
abundance: .; v_gene: TRBV4-3; j_gene: TRBJ1-5; d_gene: .; CDR3aa: CASSQDMFSNQPQHF; CDR3nt: TGCGCCAGCAGCCAAGATATGTTTAGCAATCAGCCCCAGCATTTT
abundance: .; v_gene: TRBV4-1; j_gene: TRBJ2-2; d_gene: .; CDR3aa: CASSQEESYTGELFF; CDR3nt: TGCGCCAGCAGCCAAGAAGAAAGTTATACCGGGGAGCTGTTTTTT
abundance: .; v_gene: TRBV9; j_gene: TRBJ1-2; d_gene: .; CDR3aa: CASSVGRAYGYTF; CDR3nt: TGTGCCAGCAGCGTAGGACGGGCCTATGGCTACACCTTC
abundance: .; v_gene: TRBV19; j_gene: TRBJ1-1; d_gene: .; CDR3aa: CASSIGNIMNTEAFF; CDR3nt: TGTGCCAGTAGTATAGGGAATATTATGAACACTGAAGCTTTCTTT
abundance: .; v_gene: TRBV28; j_gene: TRBJ2-7; d_gene: .; CDR3aa: CASSLVPGSYEQYF; CDR3nt: TGTGCCAGCAGTTTAGTCCCAGGGAGCTACGAGCAGTACTTC
abundance: .; v_gene: TRBV27; j_gene: TRBJ2-7; d_gene: TRBD2; CDR3aa: CASSYRSGRASTEQYF; CDR3nt: TGTGCCAGCAGTTACCGTAGCGGGAGGGCCTCTACCGAGCAGTACTTC
abundance: .; v_gene: TRBV7-2; j_gene: TRBJ2-1; d_gene: TRBD2; CDR3aa: CASSLARGFVREADEQFF; CDR3nt: TGTGCCAGCAGCTTAGCGAGAGGGTTTGTACGGGAGGCGGATGAGCAGTTCTTC
abundance: .; v_gene: TRBV7-2; j_gene: TRBJ2-7; d_gene: .; CDR3aa: CASSLAGEQYF; CDR3nt: TGTGCCAGCAGCTTAGCGGGGGAGCAGTACTTC
abundance: once; v_gene: TRBV10-3; j_gene: TRBJ2-2; d_gene: .; CDR3aa: CAISAGREKTGELFF; CDR3nt: TGTGCCATCAGTGCGGGACGGGAGAAAACCGGGGAGCTGTTTTTT
abundance: .; v_gene: TRBV6-1; j_gene: TRBJ2-1; d_gene: .; CDR3aa: CASSRWSSYNEQFF; CDR3nt: TGTGCCAGCAGTCGGTGGTCCTCCTACAATGAGCAGTTCTTC
abundance: .; v_gene: TRBV5-1; j_gene: TRBJ2-1; d_gene: .; CDR3aa: CASSFYMGREEQFF; CDR3nt: TGCGCCAGCAGCTTTTATATGGGCCGGGAGGAGCAGTTCTTC
abundance: .; v_gene: TRBV5-1; j_gene: TRBJ1-5; d_gene: TRBD1; CDR3aa: CASSPDRDVQPQHF; CDR3nt: TGCGCCAGCAGCCCGGACAGGGACGTTCAGCCCCAGCATTTT
abundance: .; v_gene: TRBV7-9; j_gene: TRBJ2-6; d_gene: .; CDR3aa: CASSPRFYGQFSGANVLTF; CDR3nt: TGTGCCAGCAGCCCCCGATTTTATGGACAGTTCTCTGGGGCCAACGTCCTGACTTTC
abundance: .; v_gene: TRBV19; j_gene: TRBJ2-5; d_gene: TRBD2; CDR3aa: CASSPSRREKETQYF; CDR3nt: TGTGCCAGTAGTCCCTCCAGGCGGGAGAAAGAGACCCAGTACTTC
abundance: .; v_gene: TRBV30; j_gene: TRBJ2-3; d_gene: .; CDR3aa: CAWSLGGLGTDTQYF; CDR3nt: TGTGCCTGGAGTCTGGGGGGGCTCGGCACAGATACGCAGTATTTT
abundance: .; v_gene: TRBV7-6; j_gene: TRBJ1-5; d_gene: .; CDR3aa: CASSDDISGQPQHF; CDR3nt: TGTGCCAGCAGCGACGACATTTCCGGGCAGCCCCAGCATTTT
abundance: .; v_gene: TRBV10-3; j_gene: TRBJ2-1; d_gene: .; CDR3aa: CAISEGALKFF; CDR3nt: TGTGCCATCAGTGAAGGAGCCCTCAAGTTCTTC
abundance: .; v_gene: TRBV2; j_gene: TRBJ2-1; d_gene: .; CDR3aa: CASSEADQQFF; CDR3nt: TGTGCCAGCAGTGAAGCGGACCAGCAGTTCTTC